Each of the 4 T cell receptor beta chains below was sequenced from the same sample in a study of OX40 agonist ivuxolimab in advanced cancers. The repertoire was sequenced with immunoSEQ multiplex PCR; TCRdb's copy has only in-frame clones and lacks some. The data contain more than 35,000 clones, over 75% of them singletons. The source material was CD4+ or CD8+ T cells sorted from blood, sampled in a trial of the OX40 agonist ivuxolimab. The receptors originated from an adult with an advanced solid tumor such as melanoma, head and neck, liver or kidney cancer.

The genes are TRBV7-9 and TRBJ1-6; 9 bases are shared with TRBD1. V shed 5 bases and J 6 bases; nucleotides not matched to a gene: 8. The CDR3 extends over 16 amino acids. In germline, CDR1 is SEHNR, CDR2 FQNEAQ (reference sequence). In nucleotides, the CDR3 is TGTGCCAGCAGCGCGCTACAGGGGGCGGCTAATTCACCCCTCCACTTT. Its protein product is CASSALQGAANSPLHF.

The chain couples TRBV10-3 to TRBJ1-1, with D unresolved. The CDR3 has 13 amino acids. The germline V gene encodes CDR1 ENHRY and CDR2 SYGVKD. Trimming left V 4 bases short and J 1 base short, with 7 bases between. The CDR3 DNA reads TGTGCCATCAGTGTCCCAGGGAACACTGAAGCTTTCTTT. This sequence encodes CAISVPGNTEAFF.

V is TRBV4-3 and J is TRBJ1-2; TRBD1 aligns across 8 bases. The V and J ends lost 1 base and 3 bases, in that order; junction bases with no gene match: 13. The CDR3 is made up of 18 amino acids. The germline V gene has CDR1 LGHNA and CDR2 YSLEER. The CDR3 region has the DNA TGCGCCAGCAGCCAAGCCGACCTGGGACAGGTAAACTACTATGGCTACACCTTC. It yields the protein CASSQADLGQVNYYGYTF.

This rearrangement joins TRBV11-2 to TRBJ2-5; 12 nucleotides agree with TRBD2. The CDR3 totals 16 residues. Germline V gene sequence: CDR1 SGHAT, CDR2 FQNNGV. The junction had 5 bases not matched to a gene; V was cut back by 1 base and J by 5 bases. The CDR3 reads CASSLGRLAGGETQYF. Written as DNA, the CDR3 is TGTGCCAGCAGCTTAGGTCGTCTAGCGGGAGGGGAGACCCAGTACTTC.